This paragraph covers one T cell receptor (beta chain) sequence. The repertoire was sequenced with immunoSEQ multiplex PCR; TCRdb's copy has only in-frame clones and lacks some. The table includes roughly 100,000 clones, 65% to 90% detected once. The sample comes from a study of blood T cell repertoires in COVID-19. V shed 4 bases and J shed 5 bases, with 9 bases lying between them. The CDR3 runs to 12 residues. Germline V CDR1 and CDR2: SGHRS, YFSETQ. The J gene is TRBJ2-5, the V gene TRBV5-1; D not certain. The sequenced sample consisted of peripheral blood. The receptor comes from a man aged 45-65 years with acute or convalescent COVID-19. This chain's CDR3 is CASSPDGETQYF. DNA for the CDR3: TGCGCCAGCAGCCCCGACGGGGAGACCCAGTACTTC.